The T cell receptor beta chain described here comes from a study of graft-versus-host responses after intestinal transplantation. Study-wide context: Grafts were multivisceral, liver-intestinal, or isolated intestinal. Anti-thymocyte globulin induction preceded 2 to 4 years of tacrolimus and steroid maintenance in all recipients.

The study's findings and limits: GvH clones appeared in recipient marrow, some first in ileum or blood. Levels of circulating GvH clones at their peak were associated with early post-transplant HvG declines.

CDR1 is SNHLY and CDR2 is FYNNEI in the germline V gene. V was clipped by 7 bases and J by 1 base, with 6 bases between them. The CDR3 length is 12 residues. Investigators plated approximately 200,000 CFSE-labeled responder cells together with approximately 200,000 irradiated stimulator cells labeled with violet dye. TCRdb's copy holds only in-frame clones and misses some; the assay was immunoSEQ multiplex PCR. Of several thousand clones listed, 25% to 40% were seen once; the top ten hold roughly 3%. The sequence was obtained from a human patient who was an organ donor for intestinal transplantation. The source was alloreactive CD8+ T cells from a mixed lymphocyte reaction culture, collected before transplantation. Subset of the sample: CFSE-low proliferating T cells sorted from approximately 6-day pre-transplant mixed lymphocyte reaction (GvH or HvG direction). This chain joins TRBV2 and TRBJ2-3, with D possibly TRBD1 on 6 matching bases. CDR3 bases: TGTGCCAGCACAGGGGGCACAGATACGCAGTATTTT. This codes for CASTGGTDTQYF.